The 30 T cell receptor beta chains given below trace back to one sample, sequenced in a study of OX40 agonist ivuxolimab in advanced cancers. Assay used: immunoSEQ multiplex PCR; TCRdb lists only in-frame clones, some missing. This sample has about 61,000 clones, with roughly four fifths found just once. Sequencing was performed on CD4+ or CD8+ T cells sorted from blood, taken in a trial of the OX40 agonist ivuxolimab. The receptors stem from an adult with an advanced solid tumor such as melanoma, head and neck, liver or kidney cancer.

The chain couples TRBV27 to TRBJ2-3; perhaps TRBD2 as D (7 bases). Germline V lookup: CDR1 MNHEY, CDR2 SMNVEV (reference sequence). V dropped 7 bases and J dropped 7 bases, with 27 bases sitting between them. The CDR3 is 17 residues long. CDR3 coding DNA: TGTGCCAGCATTACAGGAGGGGGGGCCTTGGGGCGGAATACGCAGTATTTT. It codes for CASITGGGALGRNTQYF.

This clone was counted between two and nine times. Relative to the germline gene, one junction end is altered; a read error may explain this. The genes are TRBV7-7 and TRBJ2-5; D is ambiguous. Germline values: CDR1 SSHAT, CDR2 FNYEAQ (reference sequence). This CDR3 is built from 13 residues. DNA of the CDR3: TGTGCTAGCAGCTTAGGAAACAAAGAGACCCAGTACTTC. Residues: CASSLGNKETQYF.

The chain employs TRBV7-6 and TRBJ2-5, with a weak D call TRBD1 (6 bases). The CDR3 spans 13 residues. V was cut by 2 bases and J by 5 bases, with 9 bases left in between. Germline values: CDR1 SGHVS, CDR2 FNYEAQ. DNA for the CDR3: TGTGCCAGCAGCTTACTGAGGGGGGAGACCCAGTACTTC. Translated, it gives CASSLLRGETQYF.

The chain couples TRBV11-2 to TRBJ1-3; D is undetermined. Germline CDR1 and CDR2: SGHAT and FQNNGV. Trimming stripped 1 base from V and 0 bases from J, with 7 bases between. This CDR3 region has 15 residues. The DNA for the CDR3 is TGTGCCAGCAGCTTAGGCACAAGCTCTGGAAACACCATATATTTT. Residues: CASSLGTSSGNTIYF.

V gene TRBV7-9 combines with J gene TRBJ2-5; D gene ambiguous. Germline CDR1 and CDR2: SEHNR and FQNEAQ (reference sequence). The length of the CDR3 is 15 residues. Deletions cut 5 bases from V and 4 bases from J, with 17 bases between. CDR3 residues: CASSPNNGRAETQYF. The CDR3, as DNA: TGTGCCAGCAGCCCAAATAACGGTCGAGCAGAGACCCAGTACTTC.

The rearrangement links TRBV11-3 to TRBJ1-6; 8 nucleotides match TRBD1. Germline-derived CDR1 and CDR2 are SGHNT and YENEEA. V was pared by 2 bases and J by 13 bases, with 16 bases of the junction left unmatched. The CDR3 runs 17 residues. CDR3 sequence: CASSLTLSRTGSVPLHF. The CDR3 nucleotides are TGTGCCAGCAGCTTAACGTTGAGCAGGACAGGGTCGGTTCCCCTCCACTTT.

V usage is TRBV6-4 and J usage is TRBJ1-1; no firm D call. Per germline, CDR1 MRHNA and CDR2 SNTAGT. The CDR3 length is 12 residues. The germline V and J ends were trimmed by 7 bases and 5 bases, with 11 bases remaining between them. CDR3 in DNA: TGTGCCAGCACCCTGGGCCGGACTGAAGCTTTCTTT. It encodes CASTLGRTEAFF.

This chain connects TRBV30 to TRBJ2-3; 9 nucleotides match TRBD2. Germline V gene sequence: CDR1 GTSNPN, CDR2 SVGIG (reference sequence). Losses at the gene ends were 5 bases for V and 2 bases for J; bases not matched to a gene: 5. CDR3 length equals 14 residues. The CDR3 coding sequence is TGTGCCTGGGGAGCGGGGGGAGACACAGATACGCAGTATTTT. It specifies CAWGAGGDTDTQYF.

The chain uses TRBV9 and TRBJ2-1; TRBD1 or TRBD2 may be the D gene (6 bases each). Trimming took 0 bases from V and 4 from J, leaving 14 bases between them. The V gene's germline CDR1 is SGDLS and CDR2 YYNGEE. This CDR3 is 16 amino acids long. The CDR3 DNA is TGTGCCAGCAGCGTAGGAGGTGGGGGGCTTTACAATGAGCAGTTCTTC. Protein sequence: CASSVGGGGLYNEQFF.

This clone was counted a single time. V and J are TRBV5-1 and TRBJ2-1; no definite D call. The length of the CDR3 is 11 residues. V dropped 0 bases and J dropped 10 bases, with 5 bases sitting between them. Germline CDR1 is SGHRS and CDR2 is YFSETQ. The CDR3 DNA is TGCGCCAGCAGCTTGGCGGGCGAGCAGTTCTTC. Its translation is CASSLAGEQFF.

The chain couples TRBV29-1 to TRBJ1-2; 8 bases align to TRBD1. Trimming removed 4 bases from V and 3 bases from J; junction bases left unmatched: 4. Germline V gene data show CDR1 as SQVTM and CDR2 as ANQGSEA. This CDR3 spans 13 amino acids. In DNA form, the CDR3 reads TGCAGCGTTGTTACGGACAGGGACTATGGCTACACCTTC. Translation gives CSVVTDRDYGYTF.

J is TRBJ2-7 and V is TRBV5-1, with 7 positions matching TRBD2. Looked up from germline, CDR1 is SGHRS and CDR2 is YFSETQ. V shed 0 bases and J 7 bases; nucleotides not matched to a gene: 7. The CDR3 sequence is 14 residues long. This CDR3 is CASSLGGGAEEQYF. The CDR3, as DNA: TGCGCCAGCAGCTTGGGGGGAGGGGCGGAAGAGCAGTACTTC.

The chain joins TRBV4-1 to TRBJ1-4, with 11 bases fitting TRBD1. Germline CDR1 is MGHRA and CDR2 is YSYEKL. Germline trimming cut 4 bases from V and 7 bases from J; bases unmatched to any gene: 5. There are 15 residues in the CDR3. Here the CDR3 DNA reads TGCGCCAGCAGCCTCGGACAGGGGGCGATTGAAAAACTGTTTTTT. Its translation is CASSLGQGAIEKLFF.

The J gene is TRBJ2-7, the V gene TRBV7-2; TRBD2 matches 10 bases. Trimming at V came to 6 bases and at J to 6 bases, leaving 11 bases not matched to a gene. CDR3 size: 15 residues. Germline CDR1 is SGHTA and CDR2 is FQGNSA. The CDR3 spells CASSPQAGGLGEQYF. Here the CDR3 DNA reads TGTGCCAGCAGTCCTCAAGCGGGGGGGCTTGGCGAGCAGTACTTC.

The chain links TRBV27 to TRBJ2-4; possibly TRBD2 for D (6 bases). Germline CDR1 reads MNHEY; CDR2 reads SMNVEV (reference sequence). The ends were cut back, 6 bases at V and 6 bases at J, with 18 bases in the middle. This CDR3 comprises 15 residues. CDR3 region: CASRSHRSGVNIQYF. The CDR3 bases are TGTGCCAGCAGATCCCACAGGTCGGGAGTAAACATTCAGTACTTC.

V is TRBV11-3 and J is TRBJ1-1; 8 nucleotides match TRBD1. Germline CDR1 SGHNT, CDR2 YENEEA. This CDR3 has 13 amino acids. The junction had 1 base not matched to a gene; V was cut back by 4 bases and J by 3 bases. CDR3 nucleotide sequence: TGTGCCAGCAGCTCACAGGGGGACACTGAAGCTTTCTTT. Its protein is CASSSQGDTEAFF.

This chain joins TRBV19 and TRBJ1-2, with D perhaps matching TRBD1 (6 bases). CDR3 length equals 20 residues. V gave up 5 bases and J gave up 7 bases, with 35 bases separating them. Germline V gene lookup returns CDR1 LNHDA and CDR2 SQIVND (reference sequence). In DNA form, the CDR3 reads TGTGCCAGTAGTGCCCGCTTATACAGGGTTTCGTGGCTTTTCGCGGCTGGCTACACCTTC. It is translated as CASSARLYRVSWLFAAGYTF.

The chain is built from TRBV5-6 and TRBJ1-6; D not certain. The CDR3 spans 17 residues. V was cut by 1 base and J by 0 bases, with 11 bases left in between. Germline values: CDR1 SGHDT, CDR2 YYEEEE. CDR3 region: CASSLLTESSYNSPLHF. The CDR3 DNA is TGTGCCAGCAGCTTGCTGACGGAGAGCTCCTATAATTCACCCCTCCACTTT.

V gene TRBV28 combines with J gene TRBJ2-5, with TRBD1 as a possible D gene (6 bases). Trimming took 6 bases from V and 4 from J, leaving 12 bases between them. The CDR3 contains 13 residues. Germline loops: CDR1 MDHEN, CDR2 SYDVKM. Written as DNA, the CDR3 is TGTGCCAGCAGCCGGGTACAGGGAGAGACCCAGTACTTC. Amino acid sequence: CASSRVQGETQYF.

The genes are TRBV9 and TRBJ2-7; D is possibly TRBD1 (6 bases). The CDR3 is 14 amino acids. Trimming stripped 0 bases from V and 3 bases from J, with 10 bases between. Germline V gives CDR1 SGDLS, CDR2 YYNGEE. The CDR3 sequence: CASSVGTENYEQYF. As DNA, the CDR3 is TGTGCCAGCAGCGTAGGGACAGAAAACTACGAGCAGTACTTC.

The V call is TRBV10-3, the J call TRBJ1-3; 10 bases agree with TRBD1. The CDR3 loop spans 18 amino acids. After removal of 6 bases from V and 9 bases from J, the junction contained 20 bases not matched to a gene. Germline V gene sequence: CDR1 ENHRY, CDR2 SYGVKD. CDR3 sequence: CAIRLKWFDDRGLSTIYF. The CDR3 DNA follows: TGTGCCATCAGACTCAAGTGGTTTGATGACAGGGGGCTAAGCACCATATATTTT.

The chain employs TRBV2 and TRBJ2-5; D is perhaps TRBD1 (5 bases). The germline gives CDR1 SNHLY, CDR2 FYNNEI. Trimming stripped 5 bases from V and 1 base from J, with 14 bases between. The CDR3 is 15 residues long. DNA for the CDR3: TGTGCCAGCAGTCCCGCAACAGGTGGCCAAGAGACCCAGTACTTC. It codes for CASSPATGGQETQYF. The full variable domain, completed using reference TRBV2 and TRBJ2-5, is EPEVTQTPSHQVTQMGQEVILRCVPISNHLYFYWYRQILGQKVEFLVSFYNNEISEKSEIFDDQFSVERPDGSNFTLKIRSTKLEDSAMYFCASSPATGGQETQYFGPGTRLLVL.

The chain links TRBV6-1 to TRBJ1-6; no clear D. Germline lookup yields CDR1 MNHNS and CDR2 SASEGT. The CDR3 spans 15 residues. V shed 2 bases and J shed 10 bases, with 15 bases lying between them. The CDR3 DNA follows: TGTGCCAGCAGTGAAAACCCCTCGTCGGTATCACCCCTCCACTTT. Protein: CASSENPSSVSPLHF.

The rearrangement joins TRBV7-6 to TRBJ2-7; perhaps TRBD1 as D (6 bases). CDR1 is SGHVS, CDR2 FNYEAQ, per germline. There are 15 residues in the CDR3. The CDR3 DNA reads as TGTACTCATCCCCCCCCCGACAGGACGACCTACGAGCAGTACTTC. Translated: CTHPPPDRTTYEQYF. Supplemented by reference TRBV7-6 and TRBJ2-7, the full variable domain reads GAGVSQSPRYKVTKRGQDVALRCDPISGHVSLYWYRQALGQGPEFLTYFNYEAQQDKSGLPNDRFSAERPEGSISTLTIQRTEQRDSAMYRCTHPPPDRTTYEQYFGPGTRLTVT.

The chain recombines TRBV6-6 with TRBJ2-5; either TRBD1 or TRBD2 may fit D (6 bases each). V shed 6 bases and J shed 4 bases, with 15 bases lying between them. Germline V gene lookup returns CDR1 MNHNY and CDR2 SVGAGI (reference sequence). The CDR3 extends over 14 amino acids. CDR3 sequence: CASSSRGASETQYF. For the CDR3, the DNA is TGTGCCAGCAGCTCGAGGGGGGCCTCAGAGACCCAGTACTTC.

The chain uses TRBV7-2 and TRBJ2-5; no clear D. This CDR3 is built from 12 residues. V dropped 4 bases and J dropped 2 bases, with 5 bases sitting between them. Germline V gives CDR1 SGHTA, CDR2 FQGNSA. The CDR3 region is CASSSSQETQYF. Here the CDR3 DNA reads TGTGCCAGCAGCTCATCTCAAGAGACCCAGTACTTC.

The V and J genes are TRBV7-6 and TRBJ2-5; D gene uncertain. Per germline, CDR1 SGHVS and CDR2 FNYEAQ. V lost 2 bases and J 3 bases, leaving 10 bases between the germline ends. There are 14 residues in the CDR3. The CDR3 DNA reads as TGTGCCAGCAGCTTAATACATGGTGAAGAGACCCAGTACTTC. This sequence encodes CASSLIHGEETQYF.

The rearrangement links TRBV27 to TRBJ1-2; tentatively, D is TRBD1 (6 bases). The CDR3 has 14 amino acids. CDR1 is MNHEY and CDR2 is SMNVEV in the germline V gene (reference sequence). V gave up 4 bases and J gave up 5 bases, with 14 bases separating them. This CDR3 is CASSSTGSGYGYTF. In DNA, the CDR3 is TGTGCCAGCAGTTCTACAGGGTCTGGATATGGCTACACCTTC.

V and J are TRBV30 and TRBJ2-5, with 7 bases identical to TRBD2. V shed 0 bases and J 7 bases; nucleotides not matched to a gene: 8. The CDR3 runs to 14 residues. Germline lookup yields CDR1 GTSNPN and CDR2 SVGIG (reference sequence). CDR3 in DNA: TGTGCCTGGAGTGTGGGGGGGGGTGTAGGGACCCAGTACTTC. It specifies CAWSVGGGVGTQYF.

The chain links TRBV5-1 to TRBJ2-2; weak D call: TRBD2 (5 bases). V lost 4 bases and J lost 2, with 12 bases in between. Germline lookup yields CDR1 SGHRS and CDR2 YFSETQ. The CDR3 has 15 amino acids. CDR3 residues: CASSPSSGNTGELFF. The CDR3 nucleotides are TGCGCCAGCAGCCCTAGCTCGGGCAACACCGGGGAGCTGTTTTTT.